The rows below give T cell receptor beta chains drawn from one sample of a study of blood T cell repertoires in COVID-19. Clones were sequenced by immunoSEQ multiplex PCR, and TCRdb holds only the in-frame ones, with some missing. The sample carries over 150,000 clones, around 90% recorded once. Material: peripheral blood. The origin of the receptors is a man between 18 and 35 years old with COVID-19, enrolled during active disease. The CDR3 runs from the conserved cysteine through the conserved F or W. D genes are given only for firm matches.

j_call: TRBJ1-1; cdr3_length: 13; v_call: TRBV29-1; d_call: NA; cdr3_aa: CSVGRMTGDEAFF; cdr3_nt: TGCAGCGTAGGAAGGATGACAGGAGATGAAGCTTTCTTT
j_call: TRBJ2-7; cdr3_length: 14; v_call: TRBV7-9; d_call: NA; cdr3_aa: CASSLERGTYEQYF; cdr3_nt: TGTGCCAGCAGCTTAGAGAGAGGAACCTACGAGCAGTACTTC
j_call: TRBJ1-2; cdr3_length: 14; v_call: TRBV30; d_call: NA; cdr3_aa: CAWSISNREGGYTF; cdr3_nt: TGTGCCTGGAGTATCTCCAACAGGGAGGGTGGCTACACCTTC
j_call: TRBJ2-1; cdr3_length: 15; v_call: TRBV30; d_call: TRBD2; cdr3_aa: CAWSDQAGGPSEQFF; cdr3_nt: TGTGCCTGGAGTGACCAAGCGGGAGGGCCTTCGGAGCAGTTCTTC
j_call: TRBJ1-6; cdr3_length: 15; v_call: TRBV5-1; d_call: TRBD1; cdr3_aa: CASSLGQVSNSPLHF; cdr3_nt: TGCGCCAGCAGCCTGGGACAGGTCTCAAATTCACCCCTCCACTTT
j_call: TRBJ1-1; cdr3_length: 17; v_call: TRBV19; d_call: NA; cdr3_aa: CASSILGVRGWRTEAFF; cdr3_nt: TGTGCCAGTAGTATACTGGGTGTTCGGGGTTGGCGGACTGAAGCTTTCTTT
j_call: TRBJ1-2; cdr3_length: 14; v_call: TRBV29-1; d_call: NA; cdr3_aa: CSVEDPGSPYGYTF; cdr3_nt: TGCAGCGTTGAAGACCCGGGTTCCCCCTATGGCTACACCTTC
j_call: TRBJ2-7; cdr3_length: 13; v_call: TRBV7-9; d_call: NA; cdr3_aa: CASSATGFYEQYF; cdr3_nt: TGTGCCAGCAGCGCAACAGGGTTTTACGAGCAGTACTTC
j_call: TRBJ2-7; cdr3_length: 11; v_call: TRBV6-5; d_call: NA; cdr3_aa: CASSQNYEQYF; cdr3_nt: TGTGCCAGCAGCCAAAACTACGAGCAGTACTTC
j_call: TRBJ2-1; cdr3_length: 16; v_call: TRBV5-6; d_call: TRBD2; cdr3_aa: CASSFPTSGRVDEQFF; cdr3_nt: TGTGCCAGCAGCTTTCCGACTAGCGGGAGGGTGGATGAGCAGTTCTTC
j_call: TRBJ2-2; cdr3_length: 16; v_call: TRBV12-5; d_call: NA; cdr3_aa: CASGFQSVANTGELFF; cdr3_nt: TGTGCTAGTGGTTTCCAAAGCGTCGCGAACACCGGGGAGCTGTTTTTT
j_call: TRBJ1-6; cdr3_length: 16; v_call: TRBV4-2; d_call: NA; cdr3_aa: CASSQESWPGDSPLHF; cdr3_nt: TGTGCCAGCAGCCAAGAGAGTTGGCCGGGGGATTCACCCCTCCACTTT
j_call: TRBJ1-6; cdr3_length: 14; v_call: TRBV28; d_call: NA; cdr3_aa: CASSLIPTNSPLHF; cdr3_nt: TGTGCCAGCAGTTTAATTCCTACCAATTCACCCCTCCACTTT
j_call: TRBJ2-2; cdr3_length: 14; v_call: TRBV28; d_call: TRBD2; cdr3_aa: CASSPGLIAGELFF; cdr3_nt: TGTGCCAGCAGTCCGGGACTAATCGCCGGGGAGCTGTTTTTT
j_call: TRBJ1-1; cdr3_length: 11; v_call: TRBV28; d_call: NA; cdr3_aa: CASSPITEAFF; cdr3_nt: TGTGCCAGCAGCCCCATCACTGAAGCTTTCTTT
j_call: TRBJ1-1; cdr3_length: 17; v_call: TRBV10-3; d_call: NA; cdr3_aa: CAISPGRTGDRFAEAFF; cdr3_nt: TGTGCCATCAGTCCTGGGAGGACCGGGGATCGTTTCGCTGAAGCTTTCTTT
j_call: TRBJ2-2; cdr3_length: 18; v_call: TRBV6-1; d_call: TRBD2; cdr3_aa: CASSVELAGGRDTGELFF; cdr3_nt: TGTGCCAGCAGTGTCGAACTAGCGGGAGGGCGTGACACCGGGGAGCTGTTTTTT
j_call: TRBJ2-3; cdr3_length: 23; v_call: TRBV27; d_call: TRBD2; cdr3_aa: CASSLFAGTTSAYRGFGTDTQYF; cdr3_nt: TGTGCCAGCAGTTTATTTGCCGGTACAACTAGCGCCTACCGGGGCTTTGGCACAGATACGCAGTATTTT
j_call: TRBJ1-2; cdr3_length: 14; v_call: TRBV5-1; d_call: NA; cdr3_aa: CASSSRQNNYGYTF; cdr3_nt: TGCGCCAGCAGCTCCAGACAGAATAACTATGGCTACACCTTC
j_call: TRBJ2-7; cdr3_length: 15; v_call: TRBV7-9; d_call: TRBD2; cdr3_aa: CASSPRLAGLYEQYF; cdr3_nt: TGTGCCAGCAGCCCACGACTAGCGGGACTCTACGAGCAGTACTTC
j_call: TRBJ2-5; cdr3_length: 16; v_call: TRBV6-5; d_call: TRBD1; cdr3_aa: CASSYEDRDLGETQYF; cdr3_nt: TGTGCCAGCAGTTACGAGGACAGGGACTTAGGAGAGACCCAGTACTTC